This T cell receptor beta chain appears in the sequencing data of a study of T cell responses to AZD1222 COVID-19 vaccine. Whole-study context: Recipients boosted at about 4 weeks or about 12 weeks are pooled. Study results and limitations: Baseline serostatus was positive in only a handful of AZD1222 recipients. Clonal diversity may have been underestimated in mostly white British donors. Repertoire collection took place solely once the T cell response had peaked.

V was cut by 3 bases and J by 4 bases, with 12 bases left in between. The CDR3 loop spans 14 amino acids. CDR1 is MDHEN, CDR2 SYDVKM, per germline. The assay was immunoSEQ multiplex PCR, and TCRdb's table has in-frame clones only and misses some. The sample shows 95,000 to 150,000 clones, about 85% of them seen only once. Notes on this clone: Its antigen is unidentified.

The TCR comes from an adult in good health. This specimen consisted of peripheral blood, obtained on day 0 of AZD1222 vaccination. V gene TRBV28 combines with J gene TRBJ1-1; D possibly corresponds to TRBD1 (5 bases). The CDR3 is CASSLAGRFTEAFF. In DNA, the CDR3 is TGTGCCAGCAGTTTGGCAGGGCGGTTCACTGAAGCTTTCTTT. The full variable domain, its missing parts supplied by reference TRBV28 and TRBJ1-1, is DVKVTQSSRYLVKRTGEKVFLECVQDMDHENMFWYRQDPGLGLRLIYFSYDVKMKEKGDIPEGYSVSREKKERFSLILESASTNQTSMYLCASSLAGRFTEAFFGQGTRLTVV.